The source of this TCR beta chain is a study of blood T cell repertoires in COVID-19 (dated by TCRdb to the early 2020s). About the study as a whole: Samples from collaborators originated in the United States, Italy and Spain and spanned both the acute and convalescent phases of COVID-19. The material from the prospective study consisted of cDNA or gDNA derived from T cells, B-cell-depleted T cells, or PBMCs. Subjects who had been exposed to COVID-19, were actively infected with it, or had recovered from it provided the deeply sampled blood TCRbeta repertoires that made up the dataset. A freely available public database, intended as a resource for researchers studying the immune response to SARS-CoV-2, is where the repertoires were released. The samples were drawn from the first 160 participants of the ongoing ImmuneRACE study and from over a thousand subjects provided by 6 global collaborators. Nearly every sample came with metadata listing a de-identified subject ID, COVID-19 status, age in years and sex. HLA class I and class II types, where available, came from metadata supplied by the sample provider rather than from assay-based typing.

Points on this clone: This receptor's antigen is unknown. The input lacks base qualities; no much larger clone sits a single base away.

Spanning cysteine to phenylalanine, the CDR3 consists of 16 amino acids. Of the read, only the CDR3 DNA is kept; its 48 bases are in frame from base 1. Overall study results and their limits: The amount of clinical and demographic metadata varied by source and participant and was provided uncurated.

TCRbeta CDR3 regions were amplified from genomic DNA by means of the immunoSEQ Assay, a bias-controlled multiplex PCR. The original pipeline was this. The number of nucleated cells in each sample was estimated by amplification of reference gene primers within the assay. To quantify the absolute abundance of each unique TCRbeta CDR3 rearrangement, sequence reads were collapsed and filtered. For each sample, productive Simpson clonality was calculated as the square root of Simpson's diversity index over productive rearrangements. TCRdb stores this immuneACCESS table with in-frame sequences only. Part of the clones is absent; in the studies checked, under half of the shortfall reflects unresolved V genes, and no reason is known for the rest. From that table come the V and J calls and clone size; the DNA was used to work out D and trimming. The sample yields about 210,000 clones; 70% to 90% were counted once. Of the sample, more than 4.5% falls within the top ten clones.

Whole blood was collected in K2EDTA tubes by collaborating institutions according to the institutions' own protocols. For TCRbeta analysis, collaborator samples were shipped as frozen whole blood, as isolated PBMCs, or as DNA extracted from either sample type. This sequence was found in a woman aged 35 to 49 with acute or convalescent COVID-19. The chain is assembled from TRBV21-1 and TRBJ2-1; the table's D call of TRBD2 was not tested on the DNA. TRBV21-1 is flagged as a pseudogene. The sample comprised peripheral blood. The CDR3 here reads CASSKEAGGDCPEQFF. The DNA reads as follows: TGTGCCAGCAGCAAAGAGGCGGGGGGGGATTGTCCTGAGCAGTTCTTC.